This record looks at one T cell receptor beta chain sequence and its context. Trimming took 5 bases from V and 0 from J, leaving 7 bases between them. This CDR3 is 13 amino acids long. Germline assignment: CDR1 DFQATT and CDR2 SNEGSKA (reference sequence). The data are from a study of spatial heterogeneity in lung cancer. Study context: Raw reads contained each unique TCR and UMI combination more than ten times on average.

Described time point: sample taken at primary tumor resection. Whole RNA obtained from tumor, nontumor lung or frozen PBMC underwent sequencing without sorting. TCRdb processed the 5' RACE reads anew with MiXCR; each CDR3 protein has one entry. The table includes 65,000 to 85,000 distinct CDR3 sequences, approximately 21% detected once. Sequences were derived from PBMCs, sampled at surgery. V and J are TRBV20-1 and TRBJ2-2; D gene unclear. This sequence originates from a male donor with early-stage non-small cell lung cancer. The CDR3 nucleotides read TGCAGTGCTTCCACGGCGAACACCGGGGAGCTGTTTTTT. Its translation is CSASTANTGELFF.